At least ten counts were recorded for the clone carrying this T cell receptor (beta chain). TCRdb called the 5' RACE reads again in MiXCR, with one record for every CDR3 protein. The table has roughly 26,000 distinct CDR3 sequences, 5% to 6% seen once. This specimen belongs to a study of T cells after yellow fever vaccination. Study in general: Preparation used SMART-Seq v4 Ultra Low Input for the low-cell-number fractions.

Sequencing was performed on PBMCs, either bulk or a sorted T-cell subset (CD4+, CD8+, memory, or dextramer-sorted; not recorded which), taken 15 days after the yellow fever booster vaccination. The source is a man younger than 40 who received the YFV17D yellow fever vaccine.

CDR3 amino acids: CASLMGRGWIRNTEAFF. DNA for the CDR3: TGTGCCAGCTTGATGGGCAGGGGCTGGATTAGGAACACTGAAGCTTTCTTT. This chain connects TRBV27 to TRBJ1-1; a weak D match, TRBD1 (6 bases). CDR3 length equals 17 residues. With 8 bases removed from V and 1 base from J, the gap between germline ends came to 23 bases. Per the germline V gene, CDR1 is MNHEY and CDR2 is SMNVEV (reference sequence).